This T cell receptor (beta chain) appears in the sequencing data of a study of technical replicates of blood from a handful of donors. The ends were cut back, 1 base at V and 2 bases at J, with 9 bases in the middle. The germline CDR1 and CDR2 sequences are SGHNT and YYREEE (reference sequence). CDR3 size: 14 residues. TCRdb keeps only in-frame clones here, not all; method: immunoSEQ multiplex PCR. The sample holds 74,000 or so clones; about 93% are singletons and the top ten take approximately 0.4%. The sequence came from a human donor in good health. Sequenced: T cells isolated from PBMCs. The chain employs TRBV5-4 and TRBJ1-1; no clear D. Here the CDR3 reads CASSLIGRNTEAFF. CDR3 sequence (DNA): TGTGCCAGCAGCTTGATAGGGAGAAACACTGAAGCTTTCTTT.